The sequence of this TCR beta chain was determined in a study of human T cells and chemical hapten exposure. The CDR3 runs to 13 residues. The ends were cut back, 7 bases at V and 1 base at J, with 8 bases in the middle. CDR1 is MNHEY and CDR2 is SMNVEV in the germline V gene (reference sequence). Time point defined: patch test 2, 6 weeks after DPC sensitization. Stated treatment: therapeutic diphenylcyclopropenone sensitization with weekly scalp DPC. TCRdb re-derived calls from the RACE reads in MiXCR, one entry per CDR3 protein. The data contain 360,000 or so distinct CDR3 sequences, just under 6.5% of them singletons. This clonotype has a count of ten or more.

This rearrangement joins TRBV27 to TRBJ1-3; no firm D call. The receptor's source is a woman aged 18-35 years with alopecia areata. Some clones in this sample may be carry-over from other donors' samples. The specimen was whole blood, collected in connection with sensitization to the hapten diphenylcyclopropenone (DPC). CDR3 loop: CASMRSSGNTIYF. In nucleotides, the CDR3 is TGTGCCAGCATGAGGAGTTCTGGAAACACCATATATTTT.